Sample share makes the clone carrying this TCR beta chain medium-sized. This CDR3 comprises 11 residues. Trimming shortened V by 1 base and J by 2 bases, and 0 bases separated the two germline ends. Germline values: CDR1 SGHDT, CDR2 YYEEEE. The sample is drawn from a study of HIV-infected patients and healthy controls. Antiretroviral therapy had run roughly three months, about 14 weeks, before follow-up blood collection. Whole blood was used without fractionation, so all unsorted peripheral T cells were included. Alpha and beta constant-region primers primed reverse transcription of 500 to 550 ng RNA. Each of the alpha and beta chains got its own library through chain-specific third strand synthesis with indices. The cDNA received a 5' RACE adapter containing a random hexamer plus an SP2 sequencing primer site. Via MiXCR, TCRdb re-called the 5' RACE reads, giving one row per CDR3 protein. The data contain 5,000 to 6,000 distinct CDR3 sequences, around 8.7% of them singletons.

This rearrangement joins TRBV5-6 to TRBJ1-1; D ambiguous. The specimen was blood, collected during antiretroviral therapy. The sequence was obtained from an adult with HIV infection. Written as DNA, the CDR3 is TGTGCCAGCAGCTTGAACACTGAAGCTTTCTTT. Protein: CASSLNTEAFF. Variable domain in full (rest from reference TRBV5-6 and TRBJ1-1): DAGVTQSPTHLIKTRGQQVTLRCSPKSGHDTVSWYQQALGQGPQFIFQYYEEEERQRGNFPDRFSGHQFPNYSSELNVNALLLGDSALYLCASSLNTEAFFGQGTRLTVV.